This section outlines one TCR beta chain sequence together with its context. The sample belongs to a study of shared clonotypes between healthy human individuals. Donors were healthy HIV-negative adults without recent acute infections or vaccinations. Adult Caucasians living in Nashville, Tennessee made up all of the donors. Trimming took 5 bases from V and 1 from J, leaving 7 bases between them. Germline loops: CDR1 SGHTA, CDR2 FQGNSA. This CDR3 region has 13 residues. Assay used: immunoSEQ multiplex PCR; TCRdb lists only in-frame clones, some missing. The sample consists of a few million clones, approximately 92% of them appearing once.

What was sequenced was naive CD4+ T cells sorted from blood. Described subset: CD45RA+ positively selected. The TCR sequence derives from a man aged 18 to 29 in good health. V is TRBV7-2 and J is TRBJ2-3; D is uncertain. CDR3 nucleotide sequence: TGTGCCAGCAGCACCCTAGGCACAGATACGCAGTATTTT. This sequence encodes CASSTLGTDTQYF.